These 10 T cell receptor beta chains were sequenced from one sample in a study of blood T cell repertoires in COVID-19. TCRdb's table, derived via immunoSEQ multiplex PCR, lists solely in-frame clones and lacks some. Among 50,000 to 80,000 clones, 70% to 90% were seen once, and the ten largest hold about 9.4%. The sequencing input was PBMCs or T cells enriched from blood (not recorded which). These receptors came from a woman in her 40s who had recovered from COVID-19.

The sample holds a few counts of this clone. The rearrangement uses TRBV5-1 and TRBJ2-7; 7 bases map to TRBD1. V shed 4 bases, J shed 6 bases, and the junction held 7 bases outside the gene matches. This CDR3 is 13 amino acids long. Germline V gives CDR1 SGHRS, CDR2 YFSETQ. CDR3 in DNA: TGCGCCAGCAGCCTGAATGACAGGGTCGAGCAGTACTTC. It encodes CASSLNDRVEQYF.

The chain recombines TRBV7-9 with TRBJ2-2, with 7 bases that match TRBD1. This CDR3 has 16 residues. J was trimmed by 4 bases and V by 3 bases; bases with no gene match: 8. Germline CDR1 is SEHNR and CDR2 is FQNEAQ (reference sequence). CDR3 sequence (DNA): TGTGCCAGCAGCTTCCCCAGGGGGTCAATCACCGGGGAGCTGTTTTTT. Its translation is CASSFPRGSITGELFF.

J is TRBJ1-2 and V is TRBV19, with D maybe TRBD1 (5 bases). In germline, CDR1 is LNHDA, CDR2 SQIVND (reference sequence). V was cut by 1 base and J by 4 bases, with 13 bases left in between. The CDR3 spans 15 residues. CDR3 nucleotides: TGTGCCAGTAGTATAGTGGGGACTGCGAGCTATGGCTACACCTTC. Residues: CASSIVGTASYGYTF.

The chain has TRBV5-1 and TRBJ1-1; D may be TRBD1 (6 bases). CDR1 is SGHRS, CDR2 YFSETQ, per germline. V was shortened by 6 bases and J by 1 base, with 7 bases between the two germline ends. The length of the CDR3 is 12 residues. The CDR3 DNA reads as TGCGCCAGCAAGGGGGAGAACACTGAAGCTTTCTTT. Protein sequence: CASKGENTEAFF.

V gene TRBV3-1 (or the pseudogene TRBV3-2) combines with J gene TRBJ2-5; 14 nucleotides line up with TRBD2. V lost 4 bases to trimming and J lost 5 bases; unmatched junction nucleotides: 3. CDR1 and CDR2 (germline): LGHDT, YNNKEL (reference sequence). The CDR3 is 15 amino acids. The CDR3 spells CASSLRLAGGETQYF. In DNA, the CDR3 is TGTGCCAGCAGCCTACGACTAGCGGGGGGGGAGACCCAGTACTTC.

This chain joins TRBV6-2 or TRBV6-3 and TRBJ1-1; 8 bases fit TRBD1. Germline CDR1 is MNHEY and CDR2 is SVGEGT. The CDR3 consists of 15 residues. After removal of 2 bases from V and 5 bases from J, the junction contained 7 bases not matched to a gene. The CDR3 sequence is CASSYIGQGDTEAFF. The DNA of the CDR3 is TGTGCCAGCAGTTACATAGGACAGGGAGATACTGAAGCTTTCTTT.

J is TRBJ2-7 and V is TRBV7-3, with 11 nucleotides matching TRBD1. With V trimmed by 5 bases and J by 7 bases, 4 bases remained unmatched. CDR3 length: 13 residues. Germline V gives CDR1 SGHTA, CDR2 FQGTGA. CDR3 in DNA: TGTGCCAGCAGCACGGACAGGGGGCGTGAGCAGTACTTC. It codes for CASSTDRGREQYF.

V gene TRBV5-1 combines with J gene TRBJ2-5; 7 bases are shared with TRBD1. The germline CDR1 and CDR2 sequences are SGHRS and YFSETQ. J lost 0 bases, V lost 4 bases, and 3 bases had no gene match. CDR3 length equals 14 residues. The CDR3 spells CASSRDRDQETQYF. The CDR3 DNA follows: TGCGCCAGCAGCCGTGACAGGGACCAAGAGACCCAGTACTTC. Filled out from reference TRBV5-1 and TRBJ2-5, the complete variable domain reads KAGVTQTPRYLIKTRGQQVTLSCSPISGHRSVSWYQQTPGQGLQFLFEYFSETQRNKGNFPGRFSGRQFSNSRSEMNVSTLELGDSALYLCASSRDRDQETQYFGPGTRLLVL.

The chain couples TRBV10-3 to TRBJ2-2; 7 nucleotides agree with TRBD2. The CDR3 runs 13 residues. The germline CDR1 and CDR2 sequences are ENHRY and SYGVKD. V trimming: 10 bases; J trimming: 7 bases; junction bases outside the gene matches: 9. CDR3 nucleotides: TGTGCCACCTACTGGGGGGGGAACGGGGAGCTGTTTTTT. The encoded protein is CATYWGGNGELFF.

This clone was seen a single time. The J gene is TRBJ1-3, the V gene TRBV4-2; no reliable D call. CDR1 and CDR2 from the germline V gene are LGHNA and YNFKEQ. Trimming left V 1 base short and J 1 base short, with 11 bases between. The CDR3 loop spans 16 amino acids. CDR3: CASSQVSKSSGNTIYF. The CDR3 nucleotides are TGTGCCAGCAGCCAAGTTTCCAAGAGTTCTGGAAACACCATATATTTT.